This entry lists 10 T cell receptor beta chains sequenced from one sample in a study of blood T cells in healthy people across ages. A J-beta primer mix and a sample-barcoded 5' primer were used in a second PCR of roughly 7 to 12 cycles. TCRdb passed the 5' RACE reads through MiXCR, listing each CDR3 protein once. This sample has around 1,000,000 distinct CDR3 sequences, with roughly a quarter found just once. This sample was shared with a second study, whose subject was T cells of mothers and their children.

Material for sequencing was blood. The receptors were gathered from a girl aged 2 to 9 in good health.

This clonotype has only a few counts. The rearrangement uses TRBV7-2 and TRBJ2-5; TRBD2 agrees at 8 bases. The ends lost 1 base at V and 11 bases at J; junction bases unmatched: 15. Germline lookup yields CDR1 SGHTA and CDR2 FQGNSA. This CDR3 region has 16 residues. The CDR3 is CASSLVAGSTWGLQYF. CDR3 nucleotide sequence: TGTGCCAGCAGCTTAGTAGCGGGGTCCACGTGGGGGTTACAGTACTTC.

This chain uses TRBV29-1 with TRBJ1-4; 11 bases agree with TRBD1. The V and J ends lost 4 bases and 9 bases, in that order; junction bases with no gene match: 4. The germline CDR1 and CDR2 sequences are SQVTM and ANQGSEA. The CDR3 runs to 13 residues. CDR3 amino acids: CSVGDRGSQKLFF. DNA of the CDR3: TGCAGCGTTGGGGACAGGGGGTCTCAAAAACTGTTTTTT.

In this sample, this clonotype turned up a few times. The chain combines TRBV12-3 or TRBV12-4 with TRBJ1-2; D is unclear. V shed 5 bases and J shed 3 bases, with 10 bases lying between them. The CDR3 extends over 13 amino acids. Written as DNA, the CDR3 is TGTGCCAGCAGTCCGTTTGGCGACTATGGCTACACCTTC. It encodes CASSPFGDYGYTF.

The V and J genes are TRBV2 and TRBJ1-2; D perhaps matches TRBD1 (6 bases). Deletions cut 1 base from V and 4 bases from J, with 13 bases between. CDR1 is SNHLY and CDR2 is FYNNEI in the germline V gene. This CDR3 comprises 15 residues. The CDR3: CASSEVQGSFYGYTF. In DNA, the CDR3 is TGTGCCAGCAGTGAAGTACAGGGATCATTCTATGGCTACACCTTC. Filled out from reference TRBV2 and TRBJ1-2, the complete variable domain reads EPEVTQTPSHQVTQMGQEVILRCVPISNHLYFYWYRQILGQKVEFLVSFYNNEISEKSEIFDDQFSVERPDGSNFTLKIRSTKLEDSAMYFCASSEVQGSFYGYTFGSGTRLTVV.

This chain connects TRBV29-1 to TRBJ2-3, with TRBD2 identical over 8 bases. The CDR3 spans 15 residues. The junction had 5 bases not matched to a gene; V was cut back by 0 bases and J by 3 bases. The germline V gene encodes CDR1 SQVTM and CDR2 ANQGSEA. Here the CDR3 DNA reads TGCAGCGTTGAAGAGCGGGGGGACCTAACAGATACGCAGTATTTT. It is translated as CSVEERGDLTDTQYF.

This clonotype was seen a handful of times. CDR3 in DNA: TGTGCCAGCAGCGTAGAGGGCGGGTCTACCTACAATGAGCAGTTCTTC. This encodes CASSVEGGSTYNEQFF. This chain uses TRBV9 with TRBJ2-5; the D gene is possibly TRBD2 (5 bases). The DNA end is more similar to TRBJ2-1, so the J call may be wrong. The CDR3 has 16 amino acids. Per germline, CDR1 SGDLS and CDR2 YYNGEE.

This chain connects TRBV3-1 to TRBJ1-1; D may be TRBD1 (6 bases). The CDR3 has 15 residues. V was pared by 4 bases and J by 5 bases, with 17 bases between. In germline, CDR1 is LGHDT, CDR2 YNNKEL (reference sequence). Written as DNA, the CDR3 is TGTGCCAGCAGCCCGAGCACAGGGTTAGGAACTGAAGCTTTCTTT. This sequence encodes CASSPSTGLGTEAFF.

V gene TRBV12-3 or TRBV12-4 combines with J gene TRBJ2-5, with D possibly being TRBD2 (5 bases). CDR3 length: 17 amino acids. Trimming cost V 3 bases and J 5 bases, with 22 bases left between them. CDR3 residues: CASSFGLEHSKGETQYF. Written as DNA, the CDR3 is TGTGCCAGCAGTTTTGGACTGGAGCATAGTAAAGGGGAGACCCAGTACTTC.

This rearrangement joins TRBV20-1 to TRBJ1-2; the D gene is possibly TRBD1 (6 bases). Trimming stripped 1 base from V and 7 bases from J, with 16 bases between. The CDR3 consists of 14 residues. Germline-derived CDR1 and CDR2 are DFQATT and SNEGSKA (reference sequence). The CDR3 coding sequence is TGCAGTGCTAGAGGGCCGGGGGCGGGTCTTGGCTACACCTTC. It encodes CSARGPGAGLGYTF.

A few counts support this clonotype. CDR3 coding DNA: TGTGCCAGCAGCTTATCAGGGGAGAATGAAAAACTGTTTTTT. The encoded protein is CASSLSGENEKLFF. V is TRBV7-9 and J is TRBJ1-4, with D possibly matching TRBD1 (6 bases). The CDR3 spans 14 residues. Trimming pared 2 bases from V and 5 bases from J, leaving 9 bases between. Germline V CDR1 and CDR2: SEHNR, FQNEAQ (reference sequence). Together with reference TRBV7-9 and TRBJ1-4, the CDR3 gives the full variable domain: DTGVSQNPRHKITKRGQNVTFRCDPISEHNRLYWYRQTLGQGPEFLTYFQNEAQLEKSRLLSDRFSAERPKGSFSTLEIQRTEQGDSAMYLCASSLSGENEKLFFGSGTQLSVL.